What follows is one T cell receptor beta chain and its context. The data were obtained in a study of shared clonotypes between healthy human individuals. J was trimmed by 0 bases and V by 5 bases; bases with no gene match: 8. This CDR3 contains 16 residues. CDR1 and CDR2 from the germline V gene are LNHDA and SQIVND (reference sequence). Each replicate PCR on the sorted subsets used 200 to 250 ng DNA (around 30,000 T cell genomes). Here immunoSEQ multiplex PCR was the method, and the copy in TCRdb shows in-frame clones only, minus some. Of under 1,100,000 clones listed, approximately 68% were seen once; the top ten hold approximately 1.5%.

The V call is TRBV19, the J call TRBJ2-7, with 9 bases aligning to TRBD2. The sequencing input was memory CD4+ T cells sorted from blood. Subset meaning: CD45RA-negative fraction. This TCR was sampled from a man younger than 35 in good health. The CDR3 DNA is TGTGCCAGTAGTGGGGGTAGCGGGAGCCCCTCCTACGAGCAGTACTTC. The encoded protein is CASSGGSGSPSYEQYF.